The next 21 T cell receptor beta chains were all read from a single sample in a study of blood T cells in healthy people across ages. Together with a sample-barcoded 5' primer, a J-beta primer mix was included in a second PCR lasting about 7 to 11 cycles. TCRdb used MiXCR to reprocess the 5' RACE reads, holding one entry per CDR3 protein. Of 710,000 or so distinct CDR3 sequences listed, roughly 32% are singletons. The specimen was blood. The receptors here all came from a woman of 80 years or more in good health.

There are many counts of this clonotype. This CDR3 reads CASSSGQGRNTEAFF. DNA of the CDR3: TGCGCCAGCAGCTCGGGACAGGGACGGAACACTGAAGCTTTCTTT. This chain uses TRBV5-1 with TRBJ1-1, with 9 bases aligning to TRBD1. CDR1 and CDR2 (germline): SGHRS, YFSETQ. This CDR3 spans 15 amino acids. Unmatched junction bases numbered 4, after V lost 3 bases and J lost 1 base.

This clonotype was detected many times. The V call is TRBV4-1, the J call TRBJ2-7; 8 bases are shared with TRBD1. Per germline, CDR1 MGHRA and CDR2 YSYEKL. V was pared by 0 bases and J by 2 bases, with 6 bases of the junction left unmatched. The length of the CDR3 is 16 residues. In DNA form, the CDR3 reads TGCGCCAGCAGCCAAGAGACAGGGGCGACCCCCTACGAGCAGTACTTC. Protein product: CASSQETGATPYEQYF.

The gene calls are TRBV7-2 and TRBJ2-2; TRBD1 or TRBD2 may be the D gene (5 bases each). Trimming stripped 5 bases from V and 0 bases from J, with 10 bases between. The CDR3 covers 15 residues. In germline, CDR1 is SGHTA, CDR2 FQGNSA. CDR3 in DNA: TGTGCCAGCAGCCGGCAGGGACCGAACACCGGGGAGCTGTTTTTT. Residues: CASSRQGPNTGELFF.

The J gene is TRBJ1-2, the V gene TRBV5-1; D perhaps matches TRBD1 (5 bases). Germline V gene data show CDR1 as SGHRS and CDR2 as YFSETQ. The CDR3 runs 15 residues. The ends were cut back, 1 base at V and 3 bases at J, with 13 bases in the middle. Here the CDR3 reads CASSLSVGRDYGYTF. CDR3 sequence (DNA): TGCGCCAGCAGCTTGTCGGTTGGCAGGGACTATGGCTACACCTTC.

Turning to this clonotype: A much larger clone lies one base from this, so it may be a read error. The chain recombines TRBV10-3 with TRBJ2-1; either TRBD1 or TRBD2 may supply D (5 bases each). CDR3 size: 14 residues. Looked up from germline, CDR1 is ENHRY and CDR2 is SYGVKD. Trimming took 4 bases from V and 6 from J, leaving 13 bases between them. CDR3 nucleotide sequence: TGTGCCATCAGTGTGTCGGGGACCTGCAATGAGCAGTTCTTC. Translated: CAISVSGTCNEQFF.

This chain connects TRBV6-1 to TRBJ2-1, with D perhaps matching TRBD2 (6 bases). Between the trimmed V and J ends, which lost 2 bases and 10 bases, there was a span of 12 bases. CDR1 and CDR2 (germline): MNHNS, SASEGT. This CDR3 contains 13 residues. This CDR3 is CASSELRGYEQFF. In nucleotides, the CDR3 is TGTGCCAGCAGTGAATTGCGGGGTTACGAGCAGTTCTTC.

The sample holds many counts of this clonotype. The chain links TRBV7-9 to TRBJ2-5, with 11 bases aligning to TRBD2. Germline assignment: CDR1 SEHNR and CDR2 FQNEAQ (reference sequence). There are 18 residues in the CDR3. Trimming took 5 bases from V and 2 from J; bases not matched to a gene: 13. CDR3 loop: CASSPGPSGGPSQETQYF. CDR3 nucleotide sequence: TGTGCCAGCAGCCCAGGCCCTAGCGGGGGGCCATCACAAGAGACCCAGTACTTC.

This chain links TRBV12-3 or TRBV12-4 with TRBJ1-1; D is possibly TRBD1 (5 bases). V lost 1 base, J lost 4 bases, and 7 bases lay in between. There are 13 residues in the CDR3. The CDR3 is CASSLGTSTEAFF. In nucleotides, the CDR3 is TGTGCCAGCAGTTTAGGGACATCCACTGAAGCTTTCTTT.

Details on this clonotype: This likely comes from a read error, as the CDR3 has no conserved phenylalanine or tryptophan at its end. The chain uses TRBV5-1 and TRBJ2-4; the D gene is possibly TRBD1 (5 bases). This CDR3 has 12 residues. In germline, CDR1 is SGHRS, CDR2 YFSETQ. With 0 bases removed from V and 10 bases from J, the gap between germline ends came to 8 bases. The CDR3 nucleotides are TGCGCCAGCAGCTTGGAAGGGGCGATTCAGTACGTC. It yields the protein CASSLEGAIQYV.

The chain employs TRBV20-1 and TRBJ2-3; D possibly matches TRBD1 or TRBD2 (6 bases each). This CDR3 spans 15 amino acids. Trimming pared 0 bases from V and 0 bases from J, leaving 10 bases between. CDR1 and CDR2 from the germline V gene are DFQATT and SNEGSKA (reference sequence). The CDR3 here is CSARDPGASTDTQYF. The CDR3, as DNA: TGCAGTGCTAGAGACCCGGGGGCGAGCACAGATACGCAGTATTTT.

The gene calls are TRBV5-1 and TRBJ2-2; D is perhaps TRBD2 (5 bases). The germline V and J ends were trimmed by 2 bases and 7 bases, with 9 bases remaining between them. The CDR3 runs to 13 residues. Germline values: CDR1 SGHRS, CDR2 YFSETQ. CDR3 residues: CASSFTGIGELFF. In nucleotides, the CDR3 is TGCGCCAGCAGCTTTACGGGGATCGGGGAGCTGTTTTTT.

The sample holds many counts of this clonotype. V and J are TRBV7-3 and TRBJ2-1; D may be TRBD2 (7 bases). The V and J ends lost 5 bases and 1 base respectively, with 18 bases between them. The germline gives CDR1 SGHTA, CDR2 FQGTGA. CDR3 length equals 17 residues. The CDR3 protein is CASSDPGGADSYNEQFF. The CDR3, as DNA: TGTGCCAGCAGCGACCCGGGGGGCGCGGATTCCTACAATGAGCAGTTCTTC.

This clonotype was detected many times. The rearrangement uses TRBV20-1 and TRBJ1-5; D perhaps matches TRBD1 (6 bases). The CDR3 has 15 residues. Trimming removed 4 bases from V and 5 bases from J, with 18 bases in between. The germline V gene encodes CDR1 DFQATT and CDR2 SNEGSKA (reference sequence). CDR3 in amino acids: CSATPGQETDQPQHF. The CDR3 bases are TGCAGTGCTACCCCGGGACAAGAAACGGATCAGCCCCAGCATTTT.

CDR3 in DNA: TGCAGCGTCTGGGCCAGGGGGGGACCATTAGGGAACACTGAAGCTTTCTTT. Translated: CSVWARGGPLGNTEAFF. The chain has TRBV29-1 and TRBJ1-1, with TRBD1 matching 7 bases. V trimming: 6 bases; J trimming: 1 base; junction bases outside the gene matches: 17. Per germline, CDR1 SQVTM and CDR2 ANQGSEA. The CDR3 runs 17 residues.

V usage is TRBV6-1 and J usage is TRBJ2-5; D possibly corresponds to TRBD2 (5 bases). The DNA end lines up better with TRBJ2-4; the J call may be wrong. This CDR3 spans 15 amino acids. Germline lookup yields CDR1 MNHNS and CDR2 SASEGT. The CDR3 DNA reads as TGTGCCAGCAGTGAATTAGGACTAGCCAAAAACATTCAGTACTTC. This gives the protein CASSELGLAKNIQYF.

This clonotype appeared a few times. This chain joins TRBV19 and TRBJ2-2, with D tentatively TRBD1 (6 bases). This CDR3 is built from 16 residues. Germline V lookup: CDR1 LNHDA, CDR2 SQIVND (reference sequence). Trimming took off 4 bases at V and 3 bases at J, with 15 bases between the two ends. The CDR3 DNA sequence: TGTGCCAGTAGTACCACAGGGTCGGTGGACACCGGGGAGCTGTTTTTT. It specifies CASSTTGSVDTGELFF.

Notes on this clonotype: Compared with germline, one end of the junction differs, possibly owing to a read error. The rearrangement links TRBV10-3 to TRBJ2-2, with D perhaps TRBD2 (5 bases). CDR1 and CDR2 from the germline V gene are ENHRY and SYGVKD. CDR3 length: 15 residues. The CDR3 nucleotides are TGTGCCATCAGTGAGTCGAGTGGGTACACCGGGGAGCGGTTTTTT. This sequence encodes CAISESSGYTGERFF.

Ten or more counts support this clonotype. The chain joins TRBV6-6 to TRBJ1-5; 7 positions agree with TRBD1. The CDR3 covers 16 residues. Trimming cost V 0 bases and J 5 bases; bases outside gene matches: 7. Germline V CDR1 and CDR2: MNHNY, SVGAGI (reference sequence). DNA of the CDR3: TGTGCCAGCAGTTACTCGATAGGCAGGGGGGATCAGCCCCAGCATTTT. Protein sequence: CASSYSIGRGDQPQHF.

This sequence joins TRBV5-1 and TRBJ2-7; 10 bases agree with TRBD2. The CDR3 spans 15 residues. The germline gives CDR1 SGHRS, CDR2 YFSETQ. J gave up 5 bases and V 3 bases, and 8 bases lay outside the gene matches. The CDR3 sequence is CASSSRLAGSDEQYF. CDR3 nucleotides: TGCGCCAGCAGCTCACGACTAGCGGGTTCCGACGAGCAGTACTTC.

This clonotype was found many times. The CDR3 DNA sequence: TGTGCCAGCAGAAGAGACAGGAATCAGCCCCAGCATTTT. Protein product: CASRRDRNQPQHF. V and J are TRBV9 and TRBJ1-5; TRBD1 might be the D (6 bases). This CDR3 has 13 amino acids. Germline-derived CDR1 and CDR2 are SGDLS and YYNGEE. V lost 5 bases and J lost 4, with 10 bases in between.

The V call is TRBV9, the J call TRBJ2-1, with a possible D match to TRBD2 (6 bases). Germline V gene lookup returns CDR1 SGDLS and CDR2 YYNGEE. Deletions cut 2 bases from V and 6 bases from J, with 15 bases between. The CDR3 consists of 15 residues. The CDR3, as DNA: TGTGCCAGCAGCGTGGGCGGGACCCGGGGCAATGAGCAGTTCTTC. Translation gives CASSVGGTRGNEQFF.